This passage covers 23 T cell receptor beta chains from one sample sequenced in a study of blood T cell repertoires in COVID-19. TCRdb keeps only in-frame clones here, not all; method: immunoSEQ multiplex PCR. The sample holds some 250,000 clones, roughly nine tenths seen once. The sample was PBMCs or T cells enriched from blood (not recorded which). Receptor source: a human donor in a cohort exposed to, infected with or recovered from COVID-19 (not recorded which). The donor label of this sample is uncertain.

This chain uses TRBV5-6 with TRBJ1-1; tentative D call: TRBD1 (6 bases). Trimming left V 2 bases short and J 4 bases short, with 12 bases between. Germline-derived CDR1 and CDR2 are SGHDT and YYEEEE. The CDR3 has 14 amino acids. The CDR3 DNA reads as TGTGCCAGCAGCTTTGGAACAGGGACCACTGAAGCTTTCTTT. Translating it yields CASSFGTGTTEAFF.

The rearrangement uses TRBV29-1 and TRBJ1-5; D perhaps matches TRBD1 (6 bases). This CDR3 spans 14 amino acids. V was shortened by 5 bases and J by 4 bases, with 15 bases between the two germline ends. In germline, CDR1 is SQVTM, CDR2 ANQGSEA. In DNA, the CDR3 is TGCAGCGTTTCTCAGGGGCCCGATAATCAGCCCCAGCATTTT. Its translation is CSVSQGPDNQPQHF.

The rearrangement links TRBV30 to TRBJ1-2; D uncertain. Germline values: CDR1 GTSNPN, CDR2 SVGIG (reference sequence). The CDR3 consists of 15 residues. With 3 bases removed from V and 8 bases from J, the gap between germline ends came to 22 bases. DNA for the CDR3: TGTGCCTGGAGATACATCCGGGAGCCCAGGAGGGGCTACACCTTC. Translation: CAWRYIREPRRGYTF. The full variable domain, in which reference TRBV30 and TRBJ1-2 provide the parts outside the CDR3, is SQTIHQWPATLVQPVGSPLSLECTVEGTSNPNLYWYRQAAGRGLQLLFYSVGIGQISSEVPQNLSASRPQDRQFILSSKKLLLSDSGFYLCAWRYIREPRRGYTFGSGTRLTVV.

The chain links TRBV30 to TRBJ2-1; possible D gene TRBD2, 6 bases. V was trimmed by 3 bases and J by 8 bases, leaving 17 bases between them. Germline CDR1 and CDR2: GTSNPN and SVGIG (reference sequence). The CDR3 is 14 residues long. This CDR3 is CAWSGGGRGDEQFF. In DNA, the CDR3 is TGTGCCTGGAGCGGGGGAGGAAGAGGGGATGAGCAGTTCTTC.

The chain couples TRBV19 to TRBJ1-1; TRBD1 aligns across 9 bases. The CDR3 is 15 residues long. Germline CDR1 is LNHDA and CDR2 is SQIVND (reference sequence). V lost 3 bases to trimming and J lost 5 bases; unmatched junction nucleotides: 7. The DNA for the CDR3 is TGTGCCAGTAGTATTACGCCGACAGGGGGGACTGAAGCTTTCTTT. Its protein product is CASSITPTGGTEAFF.

The chain employs TRBV5-4 and TRBJ2-5; 12 bases are a match to TRBD1. The germline V gene has CDR1 SGHNT and CDR2 YYREEE (reference sequence). This CDR3 region has 15 residues. J gave up 2 bases and V 3 bases, and 2 bases lay outside the gene matches. CDR3 sequence (DNA): TGTGCCAGCAGCTGGGGACAGGGGGCTCAAGAGACCCAGTACTTC. It codes for CASSWGQGAQETQYF.

The rearrangement joins TRBV19 to TRBJ2-2, with D possibly TRBD2 on 6 matching bases. Trimming left V 7 bases short and J 6 bases short, with 9 bases between. The CDR3 sequence is 12 residues long. The germline V gene encodes CDR1 LNHDA and CDR2 SQIVND (reference sequence). CDR3: CASTGVPGELFF. For the CDR3, the DNA is TGTGCCAGTACGGGGGTGCCCGGGGAGCTGTTTTTT.

Concerning this clone: This same CDR3 is encoded by further DNA sequences in the sample. The rearrangement uses TRBV6-5 and TRBJ1-4, with 7 positions matching TRBD1. CDR1 is MNHEY and CDR2 is SVGAGI in the germline V gene. CDR3 length: 15 amino acids. Trimming took 2 bases from V and 3 from J; bases not matched to a gene: 3. The CDR3 is CASSYAGQPNEKLFF. In DNA form, the CDR3 reads TGTGCCAGCAGTTACGCGGGACAGCCTAATGAAAAACTGTTTTTT.

The gene calls are TRBV24-1 and TRBJ2-3; D unclear. Trimming left V 3 bases short and J 0 bases short, with 18 bases between. There are 18 residues in the CDR3. Germline V CDR1 and CDR2: KGHDR, SFDVKD. CDR3 protein: CATSDLRVPILSTDTQYF. CDR3 nucleotide sequence: TGTGCCACCAGTGATCTAAGAGTACCTATACTTAGCACAGATACGCAGTATTTT.

The chain joins TRBV20-1 to TRBJ1-1; D is possibly TRBD1 (5 bases). From germline, CDR1 is DFQATT and CDR2 SNEGSKA (reference sequence). This CDR3 has 11 amino acids. The ends were cut back, 7 bases at V and 0 bases at J, with 6 bases in the middle. The CDR3 protein is CSGRVNTEAFF. As DNA, the CDR3 is TGCAGTGGCAGGGTGAACACTGAAGCTTTCTTT.

In this sample, this clone turned up once. This chain connects TRBV9 to TRBJ1-1, with a weak D call TRBD1 (5 bases). Germline V gene lookup returns CDR1 SGDLS and CDR2 YYNGEE. The CDR3 totals 14 residues. Trimming took 4 bases from V and 3 from J, leaving 13 bases between them. In DNA, the CDR3 is TGTGCCAGCAGCCCGCAGGGCGACGACACTGAAGCTTTCTTT. It yields the protein CASSPQGDDTEAFF.

The genes are TRBV6-5 and TRBJ1-2, with D possibly being TRBD1 (6 bases). This CDR3 comprises 13 residues. Trimming cost V 8 bases and J 4 bases, with 14 bases left between them. The germline CDR1 and CDR2 sequences are MNHEY and SVGAGI. In DNA form, the CDR3 reads TGTGCCAGCCAATACAGGGCCAGCTATGGCTACACCTTC. The encoded protein is CASQYRASYGYTF.

The chain combines TRBV5-1 with TRBJ2-6; D may be TRBD1 (6 bases). This CDR3 has 15 amino acids. V lost 4 bases and J lost 2, with 10 bases in between. CDR1 is SGHRS and CDR2 is YFSETQ in the germline V gene. The CDR3 nucleotides are TGCGCCAGCAGCCGTGAGGGGGCTGGGGCCAACGTCCTGACTTTC. Translation: CASSREGAGANVLTF.

The chain combines TRBV28 with TRBJ1-1; D is unclear. This CDR3 has 12 residues. The germline V gene encodes CDR1 MDHEN and CDR2 SYDVKM. V lost 2 bases, J lost 11 bases, and 12 bases lay in between. Here the CDR3 reads CASSLNFGRAFF. CDR3 in DNA: TGTGCCAGCAGTTTAAATTTCGGGAGGGCTTTCTTT. Variable domain in full (rest from reference TRBV28 and TRBJ1-1): DVKVTQSSRYLVKRTGEKVFLECVQDMDHENMFWYRQDPGLGLRLIYFSYDVKMKEKGDIPEGYSVSREKKERFSLILESASTNQTSMYLCASSLNFGRAFFGQGTRLTVV.

This clone showed up just once. The rearrangement links TRBV9 to TRBJ1-1; D is possibly TRBD1 (6 bases). The CDR3 sequence is 15 residues long. V was clipped by 3 bases and J by 1 base, with 13 bases between them. Germline CDR1 is SGDLS and CDR2 is YYNGEE. Written as DNA, the CDR3 is TGTGCCAGCAGCGGAGTTACAGGGCCGAACACTGAAGCTTTCTTT. Translation: CASSGVTGPNTEAFF.

CDR3 residues: CASSLNGGGLNEQFF. The DNA for the CDR3 is TGTGCCAGCAGCTTAAACGGGGGGGGTCTCAATGAGCAGTTCTTC. The V and J genes are TRBV7-2 and TRBJ2-1; TRBD2 matches 8 bases. CDR1 is SGHTA, CDR2 FQGNSA, per germline. This CDR3 contains 15 residues. Trimming took 2 bases from V and 6 from J; bases not matched to a gene: 6. Drawing the rest from reference TRBV7-2 and TRBJ2-1, the complete variable domain is GAGVSQSPSNKVTEKGKDVELRCDPISGHTALYWYRQSLGQGLEFLIYFQGNSAPDKSGLPSDRFSAERTGGSVSTLTIQRTQQEDSAVYLCASSLNGGGLNEQFFGPGTRLTVL.

The CDR3 spells CAWRSGQIDNGYTF. The CDR3 DNA reads as TGTGCCTGGAGATCTGGACAGATTGATAATGGCTACACCTTC. J is TRBJ1-2 and V is TRBV30; D is perhaps TRBD1 (6 bases). V was pared by 3 bases and J by 6 bases, with 17 bases between. The CDR3 extends over 14 amino acids. In germline, CDR1 is GTSNPN, CDR2 SVGIG (reference sequence).

The V and J genes are TRBV3-1 (or the pseudogene TRBV3-2) and TRBJ2-7; D might be TRBD1 (5 bases). Trimming removed 1 base at V and 0 bases at J, with 10 bases between. CDR1 is LGHDT, CDR2 YNNKEL, per germline (reference sequence). This CDR3 contains 15 residues. In DNA form, the CDR3 reads TGTGCCAGCAGCCAAGCAGGGCAGAGCTCCTACGAGCAGTACTTC. Translated, it gives CASSQAGQSSYEQYF.

The chain recombines TRBV6-1 with TRBJ2-3; 8 bases are a match to TRBD2. Germline-derived CDR1 and CDR2 are MNHNS and SASEGT. CDR3 length: 15 residues. The junction had 5 bases not matched to a gene; V was cut back by 0 bases and J by 6 bases. DNA of the CDR3: TGTGCCAGCAGTGAAGCGGGGGGACTAGTGGATACGCAGTATTTT. As protein: CASSEAGGLVDTQYF.

V and J are TRBV4-1 and TRBJ2-5; a weak D match, TRBD1 (6 bases). Germline V gives CDR1 MGHRA, CDR2 YSYEKL. The CDR3 sequence is 14 residues long. Trimming removed 2 bases from V and 1 base from J, with 8 bases in between. The CDR3 is CASSQTGLQETQYF. CDR3 nucleotide sequence: TGCGCCAGCAGCCAAACAGGGCTCCAAGAGACCCAGTACTTC.

The rearrangement joins TRBV6-5 to TRBJ2-7; 10 nucleotides agree with TRBD1. With V trimmed by 5 bases and J by 3 bases, 4 bases remained unmatched. From germline, CDR1 is MNHEY and CDR2 SVGAGI. There are 14 residues in the CDR3. DNA of the CDR3: TGTGCCAGCAGTAGGGACAGGGGCAGCTACGAGCAGTACTTC. This translates into CASSRDRGSYEQYF.

The V call is TRBV19, the J call TRBJ2-1; 7 bases are a match to TRBD1. J was trimmed by 12 bases and V by 3 bases; bases with no gene match: 11. Germline V gives CDR1 LNHDA, CDR2 SQIVND (reference sequence). The CDR3 extends over 14 amino acids. The CDR3 loop reads CASSMGPPGQWQFF. Here the CDR3 DNA reads TGTGCCAGTAGTATGGGGCCCCCGGGACAGTGGCAGTTCTTC.

The V and J genes are TRBV10-3 and TRBJ1-4; TRBD1 matches 8 bases. CDR3 length: 17 amino acids. CDR1 is ENHRY and CDR2 is SYGVKD in the germline V gene. Losses at the gene ends were 4 bases for V and 0 bases for J; bases not matched to a gene: 7. CDR3 DNA sequence: TGTGCCATCAGTGGACAGGGGCTGGGAGCAACTAATGAAAAACTGTTTTTT. Amino acids: CAISGQGLGATNEKLFF.